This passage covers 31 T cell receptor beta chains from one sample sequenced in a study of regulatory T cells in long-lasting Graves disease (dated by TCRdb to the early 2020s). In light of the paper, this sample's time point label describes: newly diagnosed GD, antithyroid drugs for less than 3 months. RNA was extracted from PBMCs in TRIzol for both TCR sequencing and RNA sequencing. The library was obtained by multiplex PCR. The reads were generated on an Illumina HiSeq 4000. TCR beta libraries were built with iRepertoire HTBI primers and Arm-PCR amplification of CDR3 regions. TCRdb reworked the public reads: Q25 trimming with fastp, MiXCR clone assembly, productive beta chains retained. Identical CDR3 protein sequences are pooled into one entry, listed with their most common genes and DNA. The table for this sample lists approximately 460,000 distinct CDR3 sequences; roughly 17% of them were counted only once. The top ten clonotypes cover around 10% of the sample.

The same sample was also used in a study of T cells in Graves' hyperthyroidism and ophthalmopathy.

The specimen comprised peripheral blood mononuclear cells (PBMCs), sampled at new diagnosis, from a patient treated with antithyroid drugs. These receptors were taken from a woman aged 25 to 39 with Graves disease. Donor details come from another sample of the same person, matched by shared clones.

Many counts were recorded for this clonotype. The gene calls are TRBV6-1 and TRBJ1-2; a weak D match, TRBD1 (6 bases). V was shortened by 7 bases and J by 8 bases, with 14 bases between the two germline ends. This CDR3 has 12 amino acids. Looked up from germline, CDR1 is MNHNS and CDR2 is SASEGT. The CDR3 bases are TGTGCCAGCAATTTCAGGGGAGAGGGCTACACCTTC. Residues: CASNFRGEGYTF.

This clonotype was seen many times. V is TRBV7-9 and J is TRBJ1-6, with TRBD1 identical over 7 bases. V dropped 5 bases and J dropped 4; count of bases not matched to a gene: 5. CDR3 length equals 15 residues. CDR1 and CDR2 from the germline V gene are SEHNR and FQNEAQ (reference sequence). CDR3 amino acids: CASSPTGAYNSPLHF. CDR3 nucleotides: TGTGCCAGCAGCCCCACAGGGGCGTATAATTCACCCCTCCACTTT.

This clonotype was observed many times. This CDR3 is CASSLAFKGTTGKKLFF. The CDR3 region has the DNA TGTGCCAGCAGCTTAGCTTTTAAAGGGACGACCGGGAAAAAACTGTTTTTT. The chain uses TRBV11-2 and TRBJ1-4, with D possibly being TRBD1 (5 bases). The V end was cut by 1 base, the J end by 9 bases, with 21 bases between. CDR3 size: 17 residues. Germline V lookup: CDR1 SGHAT, CDR2 FQNNGV. The full variable domain, completed using reference TRBV11-2 and TRBJ1-4, is EAGVAQSPRYKIIEKRQSVAFWCNPISGHATLYWYQQILGQGPKLLIQFQNNGVVDDSQLPKDRFSAERLKGVDSTLKIQPAKLEDSAVYLCASSLAFKGTTGKKLFFGSGTQLSVL.

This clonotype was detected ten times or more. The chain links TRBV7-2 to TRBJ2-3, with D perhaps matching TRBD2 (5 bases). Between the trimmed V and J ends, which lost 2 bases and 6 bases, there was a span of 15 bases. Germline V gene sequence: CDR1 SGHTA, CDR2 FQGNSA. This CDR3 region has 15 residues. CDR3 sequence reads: CASSLRFLAGDTQYF. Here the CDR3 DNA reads TGTGCCAGCAGCTTAAGGTTTCTAGCTGGCGATACGCAGTATTTT.

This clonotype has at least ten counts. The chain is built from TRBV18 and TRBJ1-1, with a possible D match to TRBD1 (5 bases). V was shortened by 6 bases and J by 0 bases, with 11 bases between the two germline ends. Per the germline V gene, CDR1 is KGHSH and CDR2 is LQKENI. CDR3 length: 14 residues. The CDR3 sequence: CASSQRQMNTEAFF. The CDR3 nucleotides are TGTGCCAGCTCTCAAAGACAGATGAACACTGAAGCTTTCTTT.

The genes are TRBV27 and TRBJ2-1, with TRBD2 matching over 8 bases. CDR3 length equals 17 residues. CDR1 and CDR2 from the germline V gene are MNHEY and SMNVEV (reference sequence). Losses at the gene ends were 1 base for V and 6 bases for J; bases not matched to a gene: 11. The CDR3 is CASSLYGGLGGSNEQFF. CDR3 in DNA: TGTGCCAGCAGTTTATACGGGGGACTAGGGGGGAGCAATGAGCAGTTCTTC.

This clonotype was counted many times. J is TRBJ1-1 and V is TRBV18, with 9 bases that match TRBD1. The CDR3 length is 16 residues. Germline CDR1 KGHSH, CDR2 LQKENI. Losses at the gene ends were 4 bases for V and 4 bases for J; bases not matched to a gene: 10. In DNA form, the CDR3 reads TGTGCCAGCTCACACTACCTGGGGACAGGGTCCACTGAAGCTTTCTTT. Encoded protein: CASSHYLGTGSTEAFF.

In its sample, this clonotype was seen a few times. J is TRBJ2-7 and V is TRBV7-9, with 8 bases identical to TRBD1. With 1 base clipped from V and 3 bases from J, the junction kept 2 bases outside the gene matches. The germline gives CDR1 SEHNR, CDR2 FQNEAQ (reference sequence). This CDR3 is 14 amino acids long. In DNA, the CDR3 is TGTGCCAGCAGCTTAGACACAGGGGGCTACGAGCAGTACTTC. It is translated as CASSLDTGGYEQYF.

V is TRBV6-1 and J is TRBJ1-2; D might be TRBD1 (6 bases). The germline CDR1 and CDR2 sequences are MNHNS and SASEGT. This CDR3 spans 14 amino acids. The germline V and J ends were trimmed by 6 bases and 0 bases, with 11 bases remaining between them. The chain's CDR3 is CASRRTETNYGYTF. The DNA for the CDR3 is TGTGCCAGCAGGAGGACAGAGACTAACTATGGCTACACCTTC.

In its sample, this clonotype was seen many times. DNA of the CDR3: TGTGCCAGCAGCTTAGGATCTTGGGTGGGGGAGTACTACGAGCAGTACTTC. The encoded protein is CASSLGSWVGEYYEQYF. This chain joins TRBV7-9 and TRBJ2-7, with D perhaps assigned TRBD1 or TRBD2 (5 bases each). CDR3 length: 17 residues. V was pared by 1 base and J by 3 bases, with 19 bases between. Germline CDR1 reads SEHNR; CDR2 reads FQNEAQ (reference sequence).

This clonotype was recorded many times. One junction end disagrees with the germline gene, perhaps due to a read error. The DNA of the CDR3 is TGTGCCAGCAGCTTAGATCTTACGGGCTTAGCCTTC. Its protein product is CASSLDLTGLAF. This chain links TRBV11-2 with TRBJ2-1; D gene ambiguous. From germline, CDR1 is SGHAT and CDR2 FQNNGV. This CDR3 has 12 residues.

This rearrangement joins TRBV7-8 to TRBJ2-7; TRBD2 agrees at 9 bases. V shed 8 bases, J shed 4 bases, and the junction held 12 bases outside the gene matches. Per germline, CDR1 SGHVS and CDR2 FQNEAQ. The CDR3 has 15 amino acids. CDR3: CASGPKGTSHYEQYF. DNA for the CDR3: TGTGCCAGCGGACCAAAAGGGACTAGCCATTACGAGCAGTACTTC.

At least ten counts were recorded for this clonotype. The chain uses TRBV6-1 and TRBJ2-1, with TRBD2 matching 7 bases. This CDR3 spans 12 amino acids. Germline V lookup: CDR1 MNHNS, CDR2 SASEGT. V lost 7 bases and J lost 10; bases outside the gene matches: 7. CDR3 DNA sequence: TGTGCCAGCAAGAGGGGCGGGAGAGAGCAGTTCTTC. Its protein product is CASKRGGREQFF.

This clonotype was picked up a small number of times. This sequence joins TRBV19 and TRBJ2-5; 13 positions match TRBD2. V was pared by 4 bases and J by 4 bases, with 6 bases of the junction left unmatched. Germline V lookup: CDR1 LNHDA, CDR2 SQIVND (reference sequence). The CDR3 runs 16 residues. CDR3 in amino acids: CASSTGLAGAGETQYF. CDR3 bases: TGTGCCAGTAGTACTGGACTAGCGGGAGCTGGAGAGACCCAGTACTTC.

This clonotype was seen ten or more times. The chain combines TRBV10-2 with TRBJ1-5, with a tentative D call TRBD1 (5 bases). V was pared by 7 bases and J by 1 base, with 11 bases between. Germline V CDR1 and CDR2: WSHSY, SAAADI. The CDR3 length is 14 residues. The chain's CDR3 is CASKDSSSNQPQHF. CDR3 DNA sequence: TGCGCCAGCAAAGACAGTTCCAGCAATCAGCCCCAGCATTTT.

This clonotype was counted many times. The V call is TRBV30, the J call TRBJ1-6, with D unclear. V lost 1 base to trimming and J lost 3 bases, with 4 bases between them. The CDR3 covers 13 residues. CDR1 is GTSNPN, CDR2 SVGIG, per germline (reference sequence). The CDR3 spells CAWSEHYNSPLHF. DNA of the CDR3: TGTGCCTGGAGTGAACACTATAATTCACCCCTCCACTTT.

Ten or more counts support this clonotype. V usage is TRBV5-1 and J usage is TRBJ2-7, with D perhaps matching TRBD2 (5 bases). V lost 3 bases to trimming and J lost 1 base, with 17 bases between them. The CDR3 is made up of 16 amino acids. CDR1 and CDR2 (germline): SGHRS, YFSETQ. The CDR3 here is CASSWGVGTVSYEQYF. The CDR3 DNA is TGCGCCAGCAGCTGGGGAGTGGGCACAGTATCCTACGAGCAGTACTTC.

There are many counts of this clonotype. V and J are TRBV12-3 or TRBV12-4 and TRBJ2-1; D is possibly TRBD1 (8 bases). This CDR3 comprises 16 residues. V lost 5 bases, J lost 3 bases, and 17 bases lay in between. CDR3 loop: CASSLSGTGRYNEQFF. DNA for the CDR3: TGTGCCAGCAGTCTCAGCGGGACAGGTCGCTACAATGAGCAGTTCTTC.

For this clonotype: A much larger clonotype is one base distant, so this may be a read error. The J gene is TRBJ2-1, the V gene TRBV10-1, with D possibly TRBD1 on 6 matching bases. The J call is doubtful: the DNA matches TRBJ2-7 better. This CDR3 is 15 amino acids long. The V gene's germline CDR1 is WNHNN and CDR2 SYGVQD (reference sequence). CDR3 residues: CASSGGHQGWNEQYF. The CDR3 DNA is TGCGCCAGCAGTGGGGGACATCAGGGTTGGAATGAGCAGTACTTC.

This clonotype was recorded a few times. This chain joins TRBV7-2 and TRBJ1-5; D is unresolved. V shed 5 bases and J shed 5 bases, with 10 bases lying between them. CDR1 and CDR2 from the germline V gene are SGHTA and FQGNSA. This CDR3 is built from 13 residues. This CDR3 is CASSPDIHQPQHF. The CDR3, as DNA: TGTGCCAGCAGCCCTGACATTCATCAGCCCCAGCATTTT. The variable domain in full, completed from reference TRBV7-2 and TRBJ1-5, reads GAGVSQSPSNKVTEKGKDVELRCDPISGHTALYWYRQSLGQGLEFLIYFQGNSAPDKSGLPSDRFSAERTGGSVSTLTIQRTQQEDSAVYLCASSPDIHQPQHFGDGTRLSIL.

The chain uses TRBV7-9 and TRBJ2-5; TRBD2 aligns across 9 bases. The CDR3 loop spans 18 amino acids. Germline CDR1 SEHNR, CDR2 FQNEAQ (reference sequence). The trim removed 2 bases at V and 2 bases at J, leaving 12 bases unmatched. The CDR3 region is CASSLRSSGMDKQETQYF. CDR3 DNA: TGTGCCAGCAGCTTACGTTCTAGCGGGATGGATAAACAAGAGACCCAGTACTTC. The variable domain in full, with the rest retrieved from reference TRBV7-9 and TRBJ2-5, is DTGVSQNPRHKITKRGQNVTFRCDPISEHNRLYWYRQTLGQGPEFLTYFQNEAQLEKSRLLSDRFSAERPKGSFSTLEIQRTEQGDSAMYLCASSLRSSGMDKQETQYFGPGTRLLVL.

CDR3 loop: CASSSSTGWIYGYTF. The CDR3, as DNA: TGTGCCAGCAGTTCCTCGACAGGGTGGATCTATGGCTACACCTTC. The gene calls are TRBV28 and TRBJ1-2; 7 positions match TRBD1. This CDR3 is 15 amino acids long. From germline, CDR1 is MDHEN and CDR2 SYDVKM. Unmatched junction bases numbered 9, after V lost 4 bases and J lost 4 bases.

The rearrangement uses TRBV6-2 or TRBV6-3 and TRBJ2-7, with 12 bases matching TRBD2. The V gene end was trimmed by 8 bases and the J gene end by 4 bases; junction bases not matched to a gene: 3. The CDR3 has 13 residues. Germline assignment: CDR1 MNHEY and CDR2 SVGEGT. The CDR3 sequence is CASVTSGSYEQYF. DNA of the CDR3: TGTGCCAGCGTGACTAGCGGGAGTTACGAGCAGTACTTC.

The CDR3 sequence is CASSLLSPGTGELFF. CDR3 in DNA: TGTGCCAGCAGCTTACTAAGCCCAGGCACCGGGGAGCTGTTTTTT. The chain employs TRBV7-9 and TRBJ2-2; no reliable D call. The CDR3 covers 15 residues. The germline V gene encodes CDR1 SEHNR and CDR2 FQNEAQ (reference sequence). The germline V and J ends were trimmed by 2 bases and 4 bases, with 11 bases remaining between them.

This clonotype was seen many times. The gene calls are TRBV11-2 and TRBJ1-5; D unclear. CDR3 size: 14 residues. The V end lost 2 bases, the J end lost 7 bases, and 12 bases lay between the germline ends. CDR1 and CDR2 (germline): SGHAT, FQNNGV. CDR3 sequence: CASSLSGVYQPQHF. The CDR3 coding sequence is TGTGCCAGCAGCTTAAGTGGGGTTTACCAGCCCCAGCATTTT.

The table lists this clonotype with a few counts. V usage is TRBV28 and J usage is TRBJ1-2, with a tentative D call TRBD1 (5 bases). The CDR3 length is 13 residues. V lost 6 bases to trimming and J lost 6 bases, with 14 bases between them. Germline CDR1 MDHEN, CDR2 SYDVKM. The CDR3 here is CASRLGTVDGYTF. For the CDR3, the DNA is TGTGCCAGCAGACTCGGGACGGTGGATGGCTACACCTTC.

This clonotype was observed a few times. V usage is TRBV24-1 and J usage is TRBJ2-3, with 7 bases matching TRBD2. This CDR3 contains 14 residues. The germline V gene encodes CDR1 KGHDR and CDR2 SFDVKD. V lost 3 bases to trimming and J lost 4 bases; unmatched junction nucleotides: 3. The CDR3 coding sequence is TGTGCCACCAGTGATGGAGGGAGGGCAGATACGCAGTATTTT. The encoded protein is CATSDGGRADTQYF.

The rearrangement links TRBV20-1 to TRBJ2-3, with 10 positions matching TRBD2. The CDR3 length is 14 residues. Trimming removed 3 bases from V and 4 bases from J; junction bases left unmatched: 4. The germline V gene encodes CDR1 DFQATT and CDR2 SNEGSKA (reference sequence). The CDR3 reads CSARGGTSADTQYF. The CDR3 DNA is TGCAGTGCTAGGGGCGGGACTAGCGCAGATACGCAGTATTTT.

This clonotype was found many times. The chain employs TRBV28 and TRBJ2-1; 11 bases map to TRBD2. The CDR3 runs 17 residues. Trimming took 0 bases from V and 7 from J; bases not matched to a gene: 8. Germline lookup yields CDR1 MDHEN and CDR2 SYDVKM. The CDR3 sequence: CASSLWTSGVPKNEQFF. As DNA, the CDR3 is TGTGCCAGCAGTTTATGGACTAGCGGGGTGCCTAAGAATGAGCAGTTCTTC.

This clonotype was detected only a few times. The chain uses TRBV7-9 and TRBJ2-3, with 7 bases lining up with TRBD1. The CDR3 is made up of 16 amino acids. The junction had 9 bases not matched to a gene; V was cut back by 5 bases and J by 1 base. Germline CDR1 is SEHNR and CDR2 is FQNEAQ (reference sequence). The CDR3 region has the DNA TGTGCCAGCAGCCGACTGGGGACAGTGGGCACAGATACGCAGTATTTT. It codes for CASSRLGTVGTDTQYF.

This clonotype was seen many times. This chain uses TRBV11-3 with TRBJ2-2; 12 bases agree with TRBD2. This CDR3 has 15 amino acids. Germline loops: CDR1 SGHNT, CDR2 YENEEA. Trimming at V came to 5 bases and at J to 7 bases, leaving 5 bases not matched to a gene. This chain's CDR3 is CASSRLAGANGELFF. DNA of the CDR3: TGTGCCAGCAGCAGACTAGCGGGAGCCAACGGGGAGCTGTTTTTT.